The T cell receptor (beta chain) described here comes from a study of response to subunit inactivated influenza vaccine. This clonotype was found many times. TCRdb reprocessed the RT-PCR reads via MiXCR and lists one record per CDR3 protein. The sample holds about 480,000 distinct CDR3 sequences, about 25% seen once. Germline CDR1 reads MNHEY; CDR2 reads SVGEGT. Trimming cost V 4 bases and J 6 bases, with 10 bases left between them. The CDR3 consists of 12 residues. Material: CD4+ T cells sorted from PBMCs, obtained about 5 days after vaccination. This TCR derives from a middle-aged man who received an inactivated influenza vaccine. The chain has TRBV6-2 or TRBV6-3 and TRBJ2-7; tentative D call: TRBD2 (5 bases). The DNA for the CDR3 is TGTGCCAGCAGTTCGGGGAACACCGAGCAGTACTTC. Amino acids: CASSSGNTEQYF.